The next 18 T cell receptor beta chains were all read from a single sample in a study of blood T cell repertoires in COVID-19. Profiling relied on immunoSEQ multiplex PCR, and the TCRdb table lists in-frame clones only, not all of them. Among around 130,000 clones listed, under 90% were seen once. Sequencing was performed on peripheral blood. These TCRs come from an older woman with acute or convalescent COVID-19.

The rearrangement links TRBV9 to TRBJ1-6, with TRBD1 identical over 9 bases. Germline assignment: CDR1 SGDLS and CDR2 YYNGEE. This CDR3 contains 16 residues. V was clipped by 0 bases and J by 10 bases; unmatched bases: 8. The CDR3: CASSVDTGGHLSPLHF. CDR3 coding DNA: TGTGCCAGCAGCGTAGATACAGGGGGCCACTTGTCACCCCTCCACTTT.

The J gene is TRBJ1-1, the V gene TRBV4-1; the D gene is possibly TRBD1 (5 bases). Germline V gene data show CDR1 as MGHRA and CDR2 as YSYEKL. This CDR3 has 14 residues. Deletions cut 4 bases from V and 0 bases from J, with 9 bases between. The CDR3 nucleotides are TGCGCCAGCAGCCCGACAGAGATGAACACTGAAGCTTTCTTT. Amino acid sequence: CASSPTEMNTEAFF.

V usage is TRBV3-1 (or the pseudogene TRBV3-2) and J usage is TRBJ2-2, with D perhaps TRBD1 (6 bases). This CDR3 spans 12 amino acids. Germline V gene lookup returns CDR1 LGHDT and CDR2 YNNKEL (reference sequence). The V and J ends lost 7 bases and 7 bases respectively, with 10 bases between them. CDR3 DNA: TGTGCCAGCATACAGGGAAACGGGGAGCTGTTTTTT. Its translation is CASIQGNGELFF.

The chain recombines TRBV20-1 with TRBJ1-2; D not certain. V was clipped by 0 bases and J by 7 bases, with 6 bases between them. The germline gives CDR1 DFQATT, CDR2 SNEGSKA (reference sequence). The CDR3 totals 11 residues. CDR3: CSARDRGGYTF. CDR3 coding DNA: TGCAGTGCTAGAGATCGGGGTGGCTACACCTTC.

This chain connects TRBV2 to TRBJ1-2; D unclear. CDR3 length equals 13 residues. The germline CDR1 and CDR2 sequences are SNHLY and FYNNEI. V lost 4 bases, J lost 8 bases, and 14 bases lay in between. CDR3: CASSVRGFGGYTF. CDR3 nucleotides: TGTGCCAGCAGTGTTCGAGGTTTCGGAGGCTACACCTTC.

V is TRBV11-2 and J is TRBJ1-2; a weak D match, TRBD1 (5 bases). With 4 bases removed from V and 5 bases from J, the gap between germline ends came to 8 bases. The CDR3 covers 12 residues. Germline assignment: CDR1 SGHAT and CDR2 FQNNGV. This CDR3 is CASSSSGYGYTF. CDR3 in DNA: TGTGCCAGCAGCTCTTCAGGGTATGGCTACACCTTC.

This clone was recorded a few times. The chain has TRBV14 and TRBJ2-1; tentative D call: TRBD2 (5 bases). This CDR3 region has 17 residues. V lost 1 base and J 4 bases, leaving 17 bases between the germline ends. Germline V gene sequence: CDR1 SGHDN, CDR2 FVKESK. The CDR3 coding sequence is TGTGCCAGCAGCCAAGTTCGGAAAGCGGCGTCATACAATGAGCAGTTCTTC. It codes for CASSQVRKAASYNEQFF.

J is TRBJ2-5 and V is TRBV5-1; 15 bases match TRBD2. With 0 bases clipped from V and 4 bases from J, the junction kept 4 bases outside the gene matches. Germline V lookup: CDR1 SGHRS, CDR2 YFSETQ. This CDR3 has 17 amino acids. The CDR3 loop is CASSLDGTSGGTETQYF. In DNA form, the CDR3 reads TGCGCCAGCAGCTTGGATGGGACTAGCGGGGGGACAGAGACCCAGTACTTC.

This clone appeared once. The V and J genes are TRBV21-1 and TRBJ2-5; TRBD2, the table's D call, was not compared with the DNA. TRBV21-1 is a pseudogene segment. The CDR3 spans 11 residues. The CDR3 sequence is CASSKCRAQYF. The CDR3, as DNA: TGTGCCAGCAGCAAATGCCGGGCCCAGTACTTC.

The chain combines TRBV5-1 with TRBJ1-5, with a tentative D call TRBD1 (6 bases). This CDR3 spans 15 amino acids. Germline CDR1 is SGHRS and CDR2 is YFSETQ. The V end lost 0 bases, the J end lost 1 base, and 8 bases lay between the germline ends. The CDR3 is CASSLDGTSNQPQHF. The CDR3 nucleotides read TGCGCCAGCAGCTTGGACGGGACAAGCAATCAGCCCCAGCATTTT. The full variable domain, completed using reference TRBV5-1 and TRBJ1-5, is KAGVTQTPRYLIKTRGQQVTLSCSPISGHRSVSWYQQTPGQGLQFLFEYFSETQRNKGNFPGRFSGRQFSNSRSEMNVSTLELGDSALYLCASSLDGTSNQPQHFGDGTRLSIL.

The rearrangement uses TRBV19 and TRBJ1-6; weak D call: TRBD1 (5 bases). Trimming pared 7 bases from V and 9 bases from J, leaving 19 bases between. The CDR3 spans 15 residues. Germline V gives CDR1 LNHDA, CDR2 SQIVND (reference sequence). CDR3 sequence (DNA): TGTGCCAGTAAATCCCTCGGGGGGGTTGGTTCACCCCTCCACTTT. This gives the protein CASKSLGGVGSPLHF.

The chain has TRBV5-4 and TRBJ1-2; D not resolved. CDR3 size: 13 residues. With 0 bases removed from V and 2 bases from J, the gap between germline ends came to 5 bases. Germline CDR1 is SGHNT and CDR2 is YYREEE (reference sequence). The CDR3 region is CASSLDRNYGYTF. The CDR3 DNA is TGTGCCAGCAGCTTGGACAGAAACTATGGCTACACCTTC.

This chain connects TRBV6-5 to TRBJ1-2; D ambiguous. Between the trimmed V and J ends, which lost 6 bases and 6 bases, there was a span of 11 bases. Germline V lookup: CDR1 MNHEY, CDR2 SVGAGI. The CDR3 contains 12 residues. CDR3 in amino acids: CASRSNRDGYTF. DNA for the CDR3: TGTGCCAGCAGGTCGAACCGGGATGGCTACACCTTC.

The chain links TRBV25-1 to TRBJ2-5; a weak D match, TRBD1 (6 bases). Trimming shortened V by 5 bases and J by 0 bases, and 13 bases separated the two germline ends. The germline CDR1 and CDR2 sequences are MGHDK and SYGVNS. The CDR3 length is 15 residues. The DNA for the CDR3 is TGTGCCAGCAGTTCAGGACAGTTGTACCAAGAGACCCAGTACTTC. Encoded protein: CASSSGQLYQETQYF.

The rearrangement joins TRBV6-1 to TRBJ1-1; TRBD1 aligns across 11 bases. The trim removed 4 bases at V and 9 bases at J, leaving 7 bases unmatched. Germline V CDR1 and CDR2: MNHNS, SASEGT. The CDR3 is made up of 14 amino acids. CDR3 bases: TGTGCCAGCAGTGCCGGGACAGGGGGGAGACAAGCTTTCTTT. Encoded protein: CASSAGTGGRQAFF.

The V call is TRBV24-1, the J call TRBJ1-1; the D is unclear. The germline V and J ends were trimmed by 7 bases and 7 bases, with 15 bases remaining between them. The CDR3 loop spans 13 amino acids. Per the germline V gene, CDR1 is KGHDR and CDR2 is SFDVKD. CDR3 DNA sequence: TGTGCCACCAGAGATCTAAGGACTGGTGAAGCTTTCTTT. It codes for CATRDLRTGEAFF.

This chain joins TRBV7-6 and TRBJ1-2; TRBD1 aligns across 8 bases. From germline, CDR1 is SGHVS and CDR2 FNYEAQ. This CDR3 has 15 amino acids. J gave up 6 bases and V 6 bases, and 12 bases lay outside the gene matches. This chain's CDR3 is CASSLTAAGGNGYTF. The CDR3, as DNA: TGTGCCAGCAGTTTGACCGCGGCAGGGGGCAATGGCTACACCTTC.

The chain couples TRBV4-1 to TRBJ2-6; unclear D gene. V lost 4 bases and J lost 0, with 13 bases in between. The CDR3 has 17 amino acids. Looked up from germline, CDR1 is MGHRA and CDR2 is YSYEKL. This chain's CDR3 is CASSRALDDSGANVLTF. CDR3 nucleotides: TGCGCCAGCAGCCGAGCGTTAGACGACTCTGGGGCCAACGTCCTGACTTTC.